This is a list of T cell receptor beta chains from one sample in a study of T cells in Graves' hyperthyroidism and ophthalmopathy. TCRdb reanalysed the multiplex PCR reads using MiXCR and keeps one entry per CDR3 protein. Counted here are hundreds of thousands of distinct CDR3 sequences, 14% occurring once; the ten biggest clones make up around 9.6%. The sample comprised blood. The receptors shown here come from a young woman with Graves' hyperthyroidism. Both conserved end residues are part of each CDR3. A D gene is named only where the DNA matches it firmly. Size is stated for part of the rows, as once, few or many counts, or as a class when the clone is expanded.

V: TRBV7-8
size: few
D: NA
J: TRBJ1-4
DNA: TGTGCCAGCAGCTTACAGGCAGGGACTAATGAAAAACTGTTTTTT
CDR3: CASSLQAGTNEKLFF

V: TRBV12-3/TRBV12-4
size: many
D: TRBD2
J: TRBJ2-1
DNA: TGTGCCAGCATTCGGGGGGGGGGTTCGGGGAATGAGCAGTTCTTC
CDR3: CASIRGGGSGNEQFF

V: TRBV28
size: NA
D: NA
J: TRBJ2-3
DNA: TGTGCCAACAGTTTTGGATCCACAGATACGCAGTATTTT
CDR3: CANSFGSTDTQYF

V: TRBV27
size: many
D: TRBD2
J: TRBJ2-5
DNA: TGTGCCAGCAGTTTAGACCCCACCCTAGCGGGCCAAGAGACCCAGTACTTC
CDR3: CASSLDPTLAGQETQYF

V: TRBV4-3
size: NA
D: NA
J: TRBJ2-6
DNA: TGCGCCAGCACCCCTAGTAGCTCTGGGGCCAACGTCCTGACTTTC
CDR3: CASTPSSSGANVLTF

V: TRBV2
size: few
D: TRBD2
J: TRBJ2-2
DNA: TGTGCCAGCAGCCGGACTAGCGGGGGCACCGGGGAGCTGTTTTTT
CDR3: CASSRTSGGTGELFF

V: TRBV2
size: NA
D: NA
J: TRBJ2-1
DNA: TGTGCCAGCACGGGCCACCCGAACAATGAGCAGTTCTTC
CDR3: CASTGHPNNEQFF

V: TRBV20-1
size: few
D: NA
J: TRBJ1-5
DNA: TGCAGTGCTCGAGAGACCCCGGCCGGGAATCAGCCCCAGCATTTT
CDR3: CSARETPAGNQPQHF

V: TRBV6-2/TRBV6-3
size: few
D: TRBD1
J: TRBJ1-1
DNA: TGTGCCAGCAACAGGGGGGGAAAAAAGAACACTGAAGCTTTCTTT
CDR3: CASNRGGKKNTEAFF

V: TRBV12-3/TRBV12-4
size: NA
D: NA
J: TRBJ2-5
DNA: TGTGCCAGCAGTTTCTGGGGAGGCGGGGAGACCCAGTACTTC
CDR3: CASSFWGGGETQYF

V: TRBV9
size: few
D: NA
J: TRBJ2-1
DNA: TGTGCCAGCAGCCCGGACTTAACTTTCTACAATGAGCAGTTCTTC
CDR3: CASSPDLTFYNEQFF

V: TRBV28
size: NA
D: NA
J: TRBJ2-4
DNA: TGTGCCAGCAGTACGCTCCGGGGACTTGTAGCCAAAAACATTCAGTACTTC
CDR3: CASSTLRGLVAKNIQYF

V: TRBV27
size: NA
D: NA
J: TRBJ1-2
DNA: TGTGCCAGCAGTTTATCGTGGCAGGGTCGGAATGGCTACACCTTC
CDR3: CASSLSWQGRNGYTF

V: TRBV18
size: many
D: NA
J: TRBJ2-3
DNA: TGTGCCAGCTCACCCCCCACGCAGCAGGGTGGTGGCACGCAGTATTTT
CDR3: CASSPPTQQGGGTQYF

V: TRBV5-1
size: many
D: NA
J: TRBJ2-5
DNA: TGCGCCAGCAGCTCCTCGAACGTGGTACAAGAGACCCAGTACTTC
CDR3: CASSSSNVVQETQYF

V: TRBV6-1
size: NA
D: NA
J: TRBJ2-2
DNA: TGTGCCAGCACCACCCGGGGGAGCACCGGGGAGCTGTTTTTT
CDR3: CASTTRGSTGELFF

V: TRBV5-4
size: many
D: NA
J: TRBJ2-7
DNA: TGTGCCAGCAGCTTGTTTCCTGCGGGAAATGTATACGAGCAGTACTTC
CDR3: CASSLFPAGNVYEQYF

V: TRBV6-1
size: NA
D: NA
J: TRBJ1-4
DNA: TGTGCCAGCAGGCCGTCAGGGGTCAACGAAAAACTGTTTTTT
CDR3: CASRPSGVNEKLFF

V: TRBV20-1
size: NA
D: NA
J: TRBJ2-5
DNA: TGCAGTGCTAACCCCGGGAGAGCTTACGAGACCCAGTACTTC
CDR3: CSANPGRAYETQYF

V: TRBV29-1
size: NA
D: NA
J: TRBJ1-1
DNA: TGCAGCGTATTGGAGAACACTGAAGCTTTCTTT
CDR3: CSVLENTEAFF

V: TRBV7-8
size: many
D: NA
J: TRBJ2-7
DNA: TGTGCCAGCAGCATTCGACCGGGGACCAGGACCTACGAGCAGTACTTC
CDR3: CASSIRPGTRTYEQYF

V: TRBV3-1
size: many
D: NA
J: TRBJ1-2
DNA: TGTGCCAGCAGTCGTAGCCGGGGGGCGAACTATGGCTACACCTTC
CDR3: CASSRSRGANYGYTF

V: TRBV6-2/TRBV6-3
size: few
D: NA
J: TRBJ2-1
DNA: TGTGCCAGCCTTAAAGATGACGGGCGACCATCCTACAATGAGCGGTTCTTC
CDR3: CASLKDDGRPSYNERFF

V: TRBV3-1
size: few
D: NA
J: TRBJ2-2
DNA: TGTGCCAGCAGTGAGGGCCATGATCCCCGGGAGCTGTTTTTT
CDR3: CASSEGHDPRELFF

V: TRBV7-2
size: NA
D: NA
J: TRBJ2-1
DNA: TGTGCCAGCAGCCTGGGAGCTTTGGGCCTGAATGAGCAGTTCTTC
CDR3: CASSLGALGLNEQFF

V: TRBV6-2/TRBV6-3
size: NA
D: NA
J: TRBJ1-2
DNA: TGTGCCAGCAGGGGTGCGGATAACTATGGCTACACCTTC
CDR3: CASRGADNYGYTF

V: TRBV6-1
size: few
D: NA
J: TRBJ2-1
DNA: TGTGCCAGCAGGGACGACGGCTCCTACAATGAGCAGTTCTTC
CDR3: CASRDDGSYNEQFF

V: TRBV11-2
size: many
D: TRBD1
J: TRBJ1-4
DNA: TGTGCCAGCAGCCGACAGGGGTTTGCTAATGAAAAACTGTTTTTT
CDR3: CASSRQGFANEKLFF

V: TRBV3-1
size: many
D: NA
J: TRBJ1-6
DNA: TGTGCCAGCAGCCAAGTCGACAGGATGTCACCCCTCCACTTT
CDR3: CASSQVDRMSPLHF

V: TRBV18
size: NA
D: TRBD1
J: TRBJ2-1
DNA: TGTGCCAGCTCACCAGTTAGGACAGGGCCTACCACTAACAATGAGCAGTTCTTC
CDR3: CASSPVRTGPTTNNEQFF

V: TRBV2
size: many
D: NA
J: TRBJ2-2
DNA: TGTGCCAGCAGTGCGGGGCGGGGGAACACCGGGGAGCTGTTTTTT
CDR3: CASSAGRGNTGELFF

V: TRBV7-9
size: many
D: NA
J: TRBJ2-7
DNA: TGTGCCAGCAGCTTAGTCGGGGAAGGGGAGAGAGCCTACGAGCAGTACTTC
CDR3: CASSLVGEGERAYEQYF

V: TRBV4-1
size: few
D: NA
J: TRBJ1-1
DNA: TGCGCCAGCAGCCACCTCCGGGTTCGGGCGAACACTGAAGCTTTCTTT
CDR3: CASSHLRVRANTEAFF

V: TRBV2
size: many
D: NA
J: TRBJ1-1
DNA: TGTGCCAGCAGAGCCCCCACGGGCGGTGGCACTGAAGCTTTCTTT
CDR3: CASRAPTGGGTEAFF

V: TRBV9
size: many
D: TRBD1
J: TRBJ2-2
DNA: TGTGCCAGTAGACAGGGGAGGACCGGGGAGCTGTTTTTT
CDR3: CASRQGRTGELFF

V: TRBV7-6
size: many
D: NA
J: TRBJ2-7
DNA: TGTGCCAGCAGCTTTTCCGGGACGCCTTACGAGCAGTACTTC
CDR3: CASSFSGTPYEQYF

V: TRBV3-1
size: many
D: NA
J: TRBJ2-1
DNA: TGTGCCAGCAGCCAAATCGCAGGGTACAATGAGCAGTTCTTC
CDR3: CASSQIAGYNEQFF

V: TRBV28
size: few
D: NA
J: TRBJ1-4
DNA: TGTGCCAGCAGTTTGGTTAGGCGTAATGAAAAACTGTTTTTT
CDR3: CASSLVRRNEKLFF

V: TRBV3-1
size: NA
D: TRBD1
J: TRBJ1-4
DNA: TGTGCCAGCAGCCCGGGACAGTCTAATGAAAAACTGTTTTTT
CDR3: CASSPGQSNEKLFF

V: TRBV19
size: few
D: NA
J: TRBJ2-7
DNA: TGTGCCAGTAGTATGGGGGTGGAGACCTACGAGCAGTACTTC
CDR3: CASSMGVETYEQYF

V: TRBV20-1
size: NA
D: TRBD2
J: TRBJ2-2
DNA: TGCAGTGCTAGTAATCCGGGACTAGCGGGAAACCGGGTGAGGGGGGAGCTGTTTTTT
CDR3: CSASNPGLAGNRVRGELFF